A selection of T cell receptor beta chains follows, all from one sample in a study of CD4 T cells in relation to SARS-CoV-2 and coronaviruses. No cognate antigen is known for these TCRs. This table comes from immunoSEQ multiplex PCR, and its TCRdb copy is limited to in-frame clones, with some not included. The table records around 18,000 clones, 70% to 85% of them present only once. The sequenced sample consisted of CD4+ T cells from PBMCs, cultured in vitro. These receptors originate from a human donor in good health. CDR3s include the opening cysteine and the closing phenylalanine or tryptophan. Each record gives: V gene, clone size, D gene, J gene, CDR3 DNA, CDR3 protein. The D gene is left open where the match is weak. The listing skips clone size in some rows; elsewhere it reads once, few, many or a size class.

V gene: TRBV27
clone size: few
D gene: -
J gene: TRBJ1-1
CDR3 DNA: TGTGCCAGCAGTCCCCCGGCCCGTGAAGCTTTCTTT
CDR3 protein: CASSPPAREAFF

V gene: TRBV6-1
clone size: -
D gene: -
J gene: TRBJ2-5
CDR3 DNA: TGTGCCAGCAGTGATACCGGGGGCCAAGAGACCCAGTACTTC
CDR3 protein: CASSDTGGQETQYF

V gene: TRBV28
clone size: -
D gene: -
J gene: TRBJ1-4
CDR3 DNA: TGTGCCAGCAGTTTTGGGGAGGGGCTATATGAAAAACTGTTTTTT
CDR3 protein: CASSFGEGLYEKLFF

V gene: TRBV12-3/TRBV12-4
clone size: -
D gene: -
J gene: TRBJ2-6
CDR3 DNA: TGTGCCAGCAGGCCGTCTGGGGCCAACGTCCTGACTTTC
CDR3 protein: CASRPSGANVLTF

V gene: TRBV2
clone size: -
D gene: -
J gene: TRBJ2-5
CDR3 DNA: TGTGCCACCAAGTCCCAAGAGACCCAGTACTTC
CDR3 protein: CATKSQETQYF

V gene: TRBV5-5
clone size: few
D gene: -
J gene: TRBJ1-2
CDR3 DNA: TGTGCCAGCAGCTTGATTTCAGGGCTCGGCTACACCTTC
CDR3 protein: CASSLISGLGYTF

V gene: TRBV30
clone size: -
D gene: -
J gene: TRBJ2-7
CDR3 DNA: TGTGCCTGGAGTGTAGCTATAGCTTCCTCCGAGCAGTACTTC
CDR3 protein: CAWSVAIASSEQYF

V gene: TRBV2
clone size: -
D gene: -
J gene: TRBJ1-5
CDR3 DNA: TGTGCCAGCGGTGGGGACCACAATCAGCCCCAGCATTTT
CDR3 protein: CASGGDHNQPQHF

V gene: TRBV18
clone size: -
D gene: TRBD1
J gene: TRBJ2-7
CDR3 DNA: TGTGCCAGCTCACCCCCCGGACAGGGGTTCTACGAGCAGTACTTC
CDR3 protein: CASSPPGQGFYEQYF

V gene: TRBV28
clone size: -
D gene: TRBD1
J gene: TRBJ1-4
CDR3 DNA: TGTGCCAGCAGTTTTATGGGACAGGCTAATGAAAAACTGTTTTTT
CDR3 protein: CASSFMGQANEKLFF

V gene: TRBV27
clone size: -
D gene: -
J gene: TRBJ2-5
CDR3 DNA: TGTGCCAGCAGTTTAGTGCCAGGGACTTCCCAAGAGACCCAGTACTTC
CDR3 protein: CASSLVPGTSQETQYF

V gene: TRBV2
clone size: -
D gene: -
J gene: TRBJ2-7
CDR3 DNA: TGTGCCAGCAACCCAGGGGAATACGAGCAGTACTTC
CDR3 protein: CASNPGEYEQYF

V gene: TRBV6-4
clone size: -
D gene: TRBD2
J gene: TRBJ2-1
CDR3 DNA: TGTGCCAGCAGCGTACTAGCGGGGGAAAACAATGAGCAGTTCTTC
CDR3 protein: CASSVLAGENNEQFF

V gene: TRBV3-1/TRBV3-2
clone size: -
D gene: -
J gene: TRBJ1-2
CDR3 DNA: TGTGCCAGCAGCCACGGCAGAAACTATGGCTACACCTTC
CDR3 protein: CASSHGRNYGYTF

V gene: TRBV29-1
clone size: -
D gene: -
J gene: TRBJ2-7
CDR3 DNA: TGCAGCGTGGAGGGGGGAGAAACAAGCTCCTACGAGCAGTACTTC
CDR3 protein: CSVEGGETSSYEQYF

V gene: TRBV18
clone size: once
D gene: TRBD1
J gene: TRBJ1-1
CDR3 DNA: TGTGCCAGCTCATGGACAGGGTGGGACACTGAAGCTTTCTTT
CDR3 protein: CASSWTGWDTEAFF

V gene: TRBV30
clone size: few
D gene: -
J gene: TRBJ2-2
CDR3 DNA: TGTGCCTGGAGTCGGGACGGGGAGCTGTTTTTT
CDR3 protein: CAWSRDGELFF

V gene: TRBV2
clone size: -
D gene: -
J gene: TRBJ1-6
CDR3 DNA: TGTGCCAGCGATCGACAGGAGGCATATAATTCACCCCTCCACTTT
CDR3 protein: CASDRQEAYNSPLHF

V gene: TRBV10-1
clone size: once
D gene: TRBD1
J gene: TRBJ1-1
CDR3 DNA: TGCGCCAGCAGTGAGGGGACAGGGGGTTATACTGAAGCTTTCTTT
CDR3 protein: CASSEGTGGYTEAFF

V gene: TRBV5-4
clone size: -
D gene: -
J gene: TRBJ2-3
CDR3 DNA: TGTGCCAGCAGCGCAGCTTGGGCGGATACGCAGTATTTT
CDR3 protein: CASSAAWADTQYF

V gene: TRBV30
clone size: -
D gene: -
J gene: TRBJ1-5
CDR3 DNA: TGTGCCTGGAGTCATTCGGGGGTAGGCCAGCCCCAGCATTTT
CDR3 protein: CAWSHSGVGQPQHF

V gene: TRBV29-1
clone size: once
D gene: TRBD1
J gene: TRBJ1-1
CDR3 DNA: TGCAGCGTTGGGCCAACAGGGGCGGTCGAGCCCAAAGCTTTCTTT
CDR3 protein: CSVGPTGAVEPKAFF

V gene: TRBV19
clone size: once
D gene: -
J gene: TRBJ1-1
CDR3 DNA: TGTGCCAGTCTTAACACCCCCTGGGGGCAGAACACTGAAGCTTTCTTT
CDR3 protein: CASLNTPWGQNTEAFF

V gene: TRBV15
clone size: -
D gene: TRBD1
J gene: TRBJ1-6
CDR3 DNA: TGTGCCACCAGCAGAGCTCGGCAGGGGGGGTCACCCCTCCACTTT
CDR3 protein: CATSRARQGGSPLHF

V gene: TRBV6-5
clone size: once
D gene: TRBD1
J gene: TRBJ1-1
CDR3 DNA: TGTGCCAGCCCACAGGGGACAGTTCAGAACACTGAAGCTTTCTTT
CDR3 protein: CASPQGTVQNTEAFF

V gene: TRBV6-1
clone size: -
D gene: -
J gene: TRBJ2-2
CDR3 DNA: TGTGCCAGCAGTGAAGTGGGGCAGGCGAACACCGGGGAGCTGTTTTTT
CDR3 protein: CASSEVGQANTGELFF

V gene: TRBV27
clone size: -
D gene: -
J gene: TRBJ2-5
CDR3 DNA: TGTGCCAGCAGTCCGGCGGGTCGAGTTCAAGAGACCCAGTACTTC
CDR3 protein: CASSPAGRVQETQYF

V gene: TRBV4-2
clone size: -
D gene: -
J gene: TRBJ2-7
CDR3 DNA: TGTGCCAGCAGCCTTGGCGGAAGCTCCTACGAGCAGTACTTC
CDR3 protein: CASSLGGSSYEQYF

V gene: TRBV29-1
clone size: -
D gene: TRBD1
J gene: TRBJ2-3
CDR3 DNA: TGCAGCGTTGGGGACAGGGTCACAGATACGCAGTATTTT
CDR3 protein: CSVGDRVTDTQYF

V gene: TRBV6-5
clone size: -
D gene: -
J gene: TRBJ1-2
CDR3 DNA: TGTGCCATTGGACGGGTGGGCTATGGCTACACCTTC
CDR3 protein: CAIGRVGYGYTF

V gene: TRBV6-1
clone size: large
D gene: -
J gene: TRBJ1-1
CDR3 DNA: TGTGCCAGCAGTGAACAGGGAGGGACTGAAGCTTTCTTT
CDR3 protein: CASSEQGGTEAFF

V gene: TRBV5-5
clone size: -
D gene: -
J gene: TRBJ2-1
CDR3 DNA: TGTGCCAGCAGCTTGGGGGGGAGCTCCTACAATGAGCAGTTCTTC
CDR3 protein: CASSLGGSSYNEQFF

V gene: TRBV13
clone size: -
D gene: -
J gene: TRBJ2-2
CDR3 DNA: TGTGCCAGCAGCTTAGGAGCGAACACCGGGGAGCTGTTTTTT
CDR3 protein: CASSLGANTGELFF

V gene: TRBV5-1
clone size: -
D gene: -
J gene: TRBJ2-5
CDR3 DNA: TGCGCCAGCAGCTTGGGGGCAGGGGCAGAAGAGACCCAGTACTTC
CDR3 protein: CASSLGAGAEETQYF

V gene: TRBV6-5
clone size: -
D gene: TRBD1
J gene: TRBJ1-1
CDR3 DNA: TGTGCCAGTCTCCGGGACAGGGGGCGCAACACTGAAGCTTTCTTT
CDR3 protein: CASLRDRGRNTEAFF

V gene: TRBV5-4
clone size: -
D gene: TRBD2
J gene: TRBJ2-2
CDR3 DNA: TGTGCCAGCAGCTTGGAGGTGCGGGAGGGTTCCGGGGAGCTGTTTTTT
CDR3 protein: CASSLEVREGSGELFF

V gene: TRBV4-2
clone size: -
D gene: -
J gene: TRBJ2-4
CDR3 DNA: TGTGCCAGCAGCCAAGATCCCCCCAGGCAGAACCGTCTAAGGCAAAACATTCAGTACTTC
CDR3 protein: CASSQDPPRQNRLRQNIQYF